Each of the 2 T cell receptor beta chains below was sequenced from the same sample in a study of shared T cell receptors in the human thymus (dated by TCRdb to the early 2020s). The library came from the immunoSEQ multiplex PCR assay. In its TCRdb copy, this immuneACCESS table keeps in-frame sequences only and misses some clones. Where compared with another copy, unresolved V genes explain less than half of these, and the others have no known cause. The sample table records about 660,000 clones; 70% to 90% of these occur just once. The ten largest clones take up approximately 0.0097% of the sample. The same data also went into a second study, on human thymus T cells.

Material for sequencing was thymocytes. These receptors were collected from a boy in the first two years of life with a congenital heart defect. Donor details come from another sample of the same person, matched by shared clones.

The genes are TRBV5-1 and TRBJ2-3; 7 bases map to TRBD1. The CDR3 spans 14 residues. Looked up from germline, CDR1 is SGHRS and CDR2 is YFSETQ. V shed 5 bases, J shed 2 bases, and the junction held 5 bases outside the gene matches. The CDR3 region has the DNA TGCGCCAGCAGTGCAGGGGGTGTCACAGATACGCAGTATTTT. Translation gives CASSAGGVTDTQYF.

V and J are TRBV7-9 and TRBJ2-7; no reliable D call. The CDR3 is made up of 13 amino acids. Per the germline V gene, CDR1 is SEHNR and CDR2 is FQNEAQ (reference sequence). V shed 4 bases and J shed 2 bases, with 9 bases lying between them. The CDR3 DNA reads as TGTGCCAGCAGCTATGCAGGTCCCTACGAGCAGTACTTC. Translation gives CASSYAGPYEQYF.